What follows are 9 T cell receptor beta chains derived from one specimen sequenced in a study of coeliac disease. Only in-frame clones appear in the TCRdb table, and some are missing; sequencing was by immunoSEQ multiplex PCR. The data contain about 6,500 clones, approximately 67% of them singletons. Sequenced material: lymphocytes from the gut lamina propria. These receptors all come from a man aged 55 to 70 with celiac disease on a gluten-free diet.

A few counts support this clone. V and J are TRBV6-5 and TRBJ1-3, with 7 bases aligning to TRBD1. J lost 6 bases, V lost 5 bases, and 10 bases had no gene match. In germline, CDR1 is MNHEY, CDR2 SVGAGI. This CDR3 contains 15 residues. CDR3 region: CASSQPTGTANTIYF. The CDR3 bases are TGTGCCAGCAGTCAACCGACAGGGACGGCAAACACCATATATTTT.

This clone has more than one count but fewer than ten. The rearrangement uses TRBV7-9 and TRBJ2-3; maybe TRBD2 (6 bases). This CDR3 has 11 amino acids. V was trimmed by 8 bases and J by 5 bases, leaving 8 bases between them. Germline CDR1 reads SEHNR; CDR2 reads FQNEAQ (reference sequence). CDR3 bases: TGTGCCAGCGGGGGGAAAGATACGCAGTATTTT. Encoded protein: CASGGKDTQYF.

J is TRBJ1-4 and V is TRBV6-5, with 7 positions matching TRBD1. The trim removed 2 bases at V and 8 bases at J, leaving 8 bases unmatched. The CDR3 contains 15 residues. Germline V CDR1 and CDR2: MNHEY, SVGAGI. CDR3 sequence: CASSYLQGFREKLFF. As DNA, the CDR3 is TGTGCCAGCAGTTACCTACAGGGGTTCCGGGAAAAACTGTTTTTT.

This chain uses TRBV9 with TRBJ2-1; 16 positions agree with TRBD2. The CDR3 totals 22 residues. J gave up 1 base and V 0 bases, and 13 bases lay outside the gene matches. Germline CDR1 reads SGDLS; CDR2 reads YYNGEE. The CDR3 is CASSVVSRGTSGGVRSYNEQFF. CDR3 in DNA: TGTGCCAGCAGCGTAGTTTCCCGGGGGACTAGCGGGGGGGTTAGGTCCTACAATGAGCAGTTCTTC.

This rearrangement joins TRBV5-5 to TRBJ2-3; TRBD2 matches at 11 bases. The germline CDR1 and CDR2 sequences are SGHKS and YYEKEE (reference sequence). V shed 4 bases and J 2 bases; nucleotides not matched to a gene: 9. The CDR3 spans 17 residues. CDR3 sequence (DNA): TGTGCCAGCAGCGAAGGACTAGCGGGCGGACCCACAGATACGCAGTATTTT. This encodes CASSEGLAGGPTDTQYF.

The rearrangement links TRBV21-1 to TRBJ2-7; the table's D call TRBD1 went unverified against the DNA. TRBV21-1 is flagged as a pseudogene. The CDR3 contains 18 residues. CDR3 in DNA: TGTGCCAGCAGCAAAGAAGTCGCAGGTCGGAAAGGGGGCTACGAGCAGTACTTC. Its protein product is CASSKEVAGRKGGYEQYF.

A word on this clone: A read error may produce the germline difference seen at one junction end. In DNA, the CDR3 is TGCGCCAGCAGTTTGGACAGAGCGAACACTGAAGCTTTCTTT. Encoded protein: CASSLDRANTEAFF. The V gene is TRBV5-1, the J gene TRBJ1-1, with D possibly being TRBD1 (6 bases). CDR3 length equals 14 residues. Germline V gives CDR1 SGHRS, CDR2 YFSETQ.

CDR3: CASSTIQITGNTIYF. The CDR3 region has the DNA TGTGCCAGCTCGACAATTCAGATTACTGGAAACACCATATATTTT. The rearrangement joins TRBV18 to TRBJ1-3; D is uncertain. V lost 6 bases and J lost 2, with 14 bases in between. This CDR3 comprises 15 residues. Germline CDR1 KGHSH, CDR2 LQKENI.

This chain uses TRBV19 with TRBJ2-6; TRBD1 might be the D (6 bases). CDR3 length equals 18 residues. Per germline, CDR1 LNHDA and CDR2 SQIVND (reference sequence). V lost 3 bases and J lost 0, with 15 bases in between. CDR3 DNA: TGTGCCAGTAGTATCAGGGGCCCGAAAGACTCTGGGGCCAACGTCCTGACTTTC. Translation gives CASSIRGPKDSGANVLTF. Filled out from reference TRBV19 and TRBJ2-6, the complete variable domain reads DGGITQSPKYLFRKEGQNVTLSCEQNLNHDAMYWYRQDPGQGLRLIYYSQIVNDFQKGDIAEGYSVSREKKESFPLTVTSAQKNPTAFYLCASSIRGPKDSGANVLTFGAGSRLTVL.